Sequencing of this T cell receptor (beta chain) was carried out in a study of CD8 T cells in ankylosing spondylitis. This CDR3 contains 15 residues. The junction had 4 bases not matched to a gene; V was cut back by 2 bases and J by 3 bases. Germline lookup yields CDR1 SGDLS and CDR2 YYNGEE. MiXCR, applied by TCRdb to the 5' RACE reads, yields one record per CDR3 protein. The sample has 30,000 to 45,000 distinct CDR3 sequences; about 11% are singletons. This clonotype was observed at least ten times. No antigen is known for it. Study-wide results and caveats: Certain motif variants had earlier appeared in reactive arthritis synovial fluid and blood. Roughly eight highly homologous variants made up a TCR beta motif that seemed to typify ankylosing spondylitis blood.

The chain is built from TRBV9 and TRBJ2-1, with 8 bases identical to TRBD2. The sequence was obtained from a male donor with ankylosing spondylitis. The sequencing input was synovial fluid, either unsorted or a sorted T cell fraction (not recorded which). CDR3 sequence reads: CASSVSGSYYNEQFF. The CDR3 DNA reads as TGTGCCAGCAGCGTGAGCGGGAGCTACTACAATGAGCAGTTCTTC. Combining the CDR3 with reference TRBV9 and TRBJ2-1 gives the whole variable domain DSGVTQTPKHLITATGQRVTLRCSPRSGDLSVYWYQQSLDQGLQFLIQYYNGEERAKGNILERFSAQQFPDLHSELNLSSLELGDSALYFCASSVSGSYYNEQFFGPGTRLTVL.